This T cell receptor beta chain appears in the sequencing data of a study of lymphopenia after photon versus proton radiotherapy. Germline CDR1 MNHEY, CDR2 SMNVEV (reference sequence). The CDR3 has 14 residues. V was trimmed by 2 bases and J by 8 bases, leaving 12 bases between them. Study-level findings and limits: Oligoclonal CD8+ Temra expansion after nadir drove photon patients' diversity drop. Only patients who died were analyzed for survival; proton advantage is unproven.

Sequenced by immunoSEQ multiplex PCR; TCRdb stores in-frame clones only, minus some. Found here are about 23,000 clones, 80% to 95% of them singletons; the top ten hold roughly 9.6%. For this clone: Its specificity is not known.

The sample consisted of peripheral blood, taken from a patient treated with proton-based radiotherapy. The genes are TRBV27 and TRBJ1-4, with a possible D match to TRBD1 (5 bases). The receptor was isolated from a woman aged 70-85 years with pancreatic cancer. Some clones in this sample may be carry-over from other donors' samples. The CDR3 reads CASSLRAGHEKLFF. CDR3 nucleotide sequence: TGTGCCAGCAGTTTAAGGGCAGGGCACGAAAAACTGTTTTTT.